What follows is one T cell receptor beta chain and its context. This specimen comes from a study of shared clonotypes between healthy human individuals. Profiled with immunoSEQ multiplex PCR; TCRdb holds only in-frame clones, not every one. This sample has approximately 1.5 million clones, with approximately 98.5% found just once. CDR1 and CDR2 (germline): SGHDN, FVKESK. The length of the CDR3 is 16 residues. The V and J ends lost 6 bases and 2 bases respectively, with 17 bases between them. The chain carries TRBV14 and TRBJ2-1; TRBD2 might be the D (5 bases). The sequencing input was naive CD4+ T cells sorted from blood. Subset specified: CD45RA+ positively selected. The TCR comes from a man between 25 and 39 years old in good health. The CDR3 sequence: CASRQTSVFPYNEQFF. The CDR3 region has the DNA TGTGCCAGCAGACAAACTAGTGTTTTCCCCTACAATGAGCAGTTCTTC.